Each of the 18 T cell receptor beta chains below was sequenced from the same sample in a study of T cell responses to AZD1222 COVID-19 vaccine. Here immunoSEQ multiplex PCR was the method, and the copy in TCRdb shows in-frame clones only, minus some. This table holds 200,000 or so clones, 85% to 90% found once. The sample consisted of peripheral blood, taken on day 0 of AZD1222 vaccination. These receptors all come from an adult in good health.

The chain joins TRBV9 to TRBJ2-3; 10 nucleotides align to TRBD2. With V trimmed by 0 bases and J by 6 bases, 7 bases remained unmatched. This CDR3 spans 16 amino acids. From germline, CDR1 is SGDLS and CDR2 YYNGEE. The CDR3 DNA follows: TGTGCCAGCAGCGTAGGGGCTAGCGGGGGTTTGGATACGCAGTATTTT. It is translated as CASSVGASGGLDTQYF.

The V and J genes are TRBV3-1 (or the pseudogene TRBV3-2) and TRBJ2-1; a possible D gene is TRBD2 (7 bases). V was shortened by 6 bases and J by 7 bases, with 22 bases between the two germline ends. CDR3 size: 16 residues. Germline loops: CDR1 LGHDT, CDR2 YNNKEL (reference sequence). CDR3 region: CASSPGWGGARNEQFF. In nucleotides, the CDR3 is TGTGCCAGCAGTCCCGGTTGGGGGGGGGCCCGAAATGAGCAGTTCTTC.

The sample holds a few counts of this clone. V and J are TRBV4-1 and TRBJ1-4; 8 bases are shared with TRBD1. V was pared by 0 bases and J by 8 bases, with 14 bases of the junction left unmatched. The CDR3 is 18 amino acids. In germline, CDR1 is MGHRA, CDR2 YSYEKL. The CDR3 DNA reads TGCGCCAGCAGCCAAGATCGGGGACAGGCTCGAACGAAAGAAAAACTGTTTTTT. This codes for CASSQDRGQARTKEKLFF.

The CDR3: CASTKGLADSYEQYF. Here the CDR3 DNA reads TGTGCCAGCACCAAAGGACTAGCGGACTCCTACGAGCAGTACTTC. The chain joins TRBV6-5 to TRBJ2-7; 10 bases are a match to TRBD2. The junction had 6 bases not matched to a gene; V was cut back by 7 bases and J by 0 bases. Looked up from germline, CDR1 is MNHEY and CDR2 is SVGAGI. This CDR3 has 15 residues.

The chain uses TRBV28 and TRBJ2-5; perhaps TRBD2 as D (6 bases). Looked up from germline, CDR1 is MDHEN and CDR2 is SYDVKM. V lost 5 bases to trimming and J lost 1 base, with 14 bases between them. The CDR3 covers 15 residues. The CDR3 reads CASSPSGGTQETQYF. The DNA for the CDR3 is TGTGCCAGCAGTCCGTCCGGGGGAACCCAAGAGACCCAGTACTTC.

CDR3 in DNA: TGTGCCAGCAGTTTATCGAGGGGACCTTACAATGAGCAGTTCTTC. Its protein product is CASSLSRGPYNEQFF. V gene TRBV27 combines with J gene TRBJ2-1; D may correspond to TRBD1 or TRBD2 (5 bases each). Trimming pared 0 bases from V and 4 bases from J, leaving 10 bases between. Germline lookup yields CDR1 MNHEY and CDR2 SMNVEV (reference sequence). The length of the CDR3 is 15 residues.

The CDR3 DNA reads as TGTGCCTGGAGTAGAAGGGCACATCAAGCTTTCTTT. As protein: CAWSRRAHQAFF. The chain links TRBV30 to TRBJ1-1; D is undetermined. The length of the CDR3 is 12 residues. V lost 2 bases and J 9 bases, leaving 13 bases between the germline ends. Germline CDR1 and CDR2: GTSNPN and SVGIG (reference sequence).

The chain links TRBV5-1 to TRBJ2-7; 10 positions match TRBD1. V lost 5 bases, J lost 5 bases, and 10 bases stayed unmatched. The CDR3 contains 15 residues. Germline V gene sequence: CDR1 SGHRS, CDR2 YFSETQ. CDR3 in amino acids: CASSFPGTGVDEQYF. In DNA, the CDR3 is TGCGCCAGCAGTTTTCCCGGGACAGGGGTCGACGAGCAGTACTTC.

The J gene is TRBJ2-2, the V gene TRBV7-9; no firm D call. This CDR3 is 13 amino acids long. Per germline, CDR1 SEHNR and CDR2 FQNEAQ (reference sequence). Trimming pared 1 base from V and 13 bases from J, leaving 13 bases between. For the CDR3, the DNA is TGTGCCAGCAGCTTAGATTCAGTCTCGAGGCTGTTTTTT. It translates to CASSLDSVSRLFF.

This chain joins TRBV27 and TRBJ1-4; D remains ambiguous. Germline-derived CDR1 and CDR2 are MNHEY and SMNVEV (reference sequence). The CDR3 length is 19 residues. Deletions cut 5 bases from V and 5 bases from J, with 27 bases between. This CDR3 is CASSPSDWYNWDTNEKLFF. The CDR3 nucleotides are TGTGCCAGCAGTCCTAGCGACTGGTATAACTGGGATACGAATGAAAAACTGTTTTTT.

V gene TRBV9 combines with J gene TRBJ2-5; D remains ambiguous. Trimming shortened V by 4 bases and J by 4 bases, and 14 bases separated the two germline ends. The germline CDR1 and CDR2 sequences are SGDLS and YYNGEE. The CDR3 loop spans 14 amino acids. CDR3 amino acids: CASSPLSRLETQYF. In DNA form, the CDR3 reads TGTGCCAGCAGCCCATTATCTAGGCTAGAGACCCAGTACTTC. Drawing the rest from reference TRBV9 and TRBJ2-5, the complete variable domain is DSGVTQTPKHLITATGQRVTLRCSPRSGDLSVYWYQQSLDQGLQFLIQYYNGEERAKGNILERFSAQQFPDLHSELNLSSLELGDSALYFCASSPLSRLETQYFGPGTRLLVL.

The chain employs TRBV5-1 and TRBJ1-2; no firm D call. The CDR3 runs 16 residues. Trimming cost V 0 bases and J 0 bases, with 12 bases left between them. In germline, CDR1 is SGHRS, CDR2 YFSETQ. CDR3 protein: CASSLALMDPNYGYTF. The CDR3 DNA reads TGCGCCAGCAGCTTGGCCTTAATGGATCCTAACTATGGCTACACCTTC.

The sample holds one count of this clone. The genes are TRBV11-2 and TRBJ2-7; 7 nucleotides agree with TRBD2. The V and J ends lost 7 bases and 6 bases, in that order; junction bases with no gene match: 6. CDR3 length: 12 amino acids. From germline, CDR1 is SGHAT and CDR2 FQNNGV. Here the CDR3 reads CASTSGGGEQYF. The CDR3 nucleotides read TGTGCCAGCACCTCTGGGGGGGGCGAGCAGTACTTC.

This rearrangement joins TRBV4-2 to TRBJ1-5; perhaps TRBD1 as D (5 bases). The CDR3 consists of 15 residues. Germline V CDR1 and CDR2: LGHNA, YNFKEQ. The V gene lost 0 bases and the J gene lost 10 bases, with 16 bases spanning the gap. The CDR3 reads CASSQDRASGRPQHF. CDR3 nucleotide sequence: TGTGCCAGCAGCCAAGACAGGGCCTCGGGTCGACCCCAGCATTTT.

V gene TRBV7-8 combines with J gene TRBJ1-1; perhaps TRBD1 as D (5 bases). The CDR3 runs 14 residues. Trimming pared 5 bases from V and 1 base from J, leaving 11 bases between. Germline V CDR1 and CDR2: SGHVS, FQNEAQ. The CDR3, as DNA: TGTGCCAGCAGCCCCCGTACAGGGAACACTGAAGCTTTCTTT. Translating gives CASSPRTGNTEAFF.

This chain joins TRBV3-1 (or the pseudogene TRBV3-2) and TRBJ2-2; 8 bases are a match to TRBD1. The V gene's germline CDR1 is LGHDT and CDR2 YNNKEL (reference sequence). The CDR3 loop spans 14 amino acids. With 3 bases clipped from V and 7 bases from J, the junction kept 4 bases outside the gene matches. In nucleotides, the CDR3 is TGTGCCAGCAGCCAGGACAGGGCCTACGGGGAGCTGTTTTTT. This sequence encodes CASSQDRAYGELFF.

The chain uses TRBV2 and TRBJ2-1; the D is unclear. V gave up 1 base and J gave up 5 bases, with 9 bases separating them. The germline gives CDR1 SNHLY, CDR2 FYNNEI. The CDR3 consists of 14 residues. DNA of the CDR3: TGTGCCAGCAGTGAAGTTGGGGTTAACAATGAGCAGTTCTTC. Its translation: CASSEVGVNNEQFF.

This chain connects TRBV27 to TRBJ2-3; 7 positions agree with TRBD1. The CDR3 contains 13 residues. CDR1 MNHEY and CDR2 SMNVEV come from the germline V gene (reference sequence). The junction had 1 base not matched to a gene; V was cut back by 6 bases and J by 1 base. CDR3 DNA: TGTGCCAGCAGGACAGGGCGCACAGATACGCAGTATTTT. Protein: CASRTGRTDTQYF.